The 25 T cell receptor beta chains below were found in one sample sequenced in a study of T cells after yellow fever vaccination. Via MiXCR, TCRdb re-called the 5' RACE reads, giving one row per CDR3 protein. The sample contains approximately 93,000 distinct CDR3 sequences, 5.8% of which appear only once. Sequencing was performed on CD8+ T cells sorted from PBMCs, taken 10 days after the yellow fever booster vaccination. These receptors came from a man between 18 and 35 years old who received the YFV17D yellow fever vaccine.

The CDR3 DNA reads as TGTGCCAGCAGCTTAGAGCTGGGGGCGAATCAGCCCCAGCATTTT. Its protein product is CASSLELGANQPQHF. The chain recombines TRBV7-6 with TRBJ1-5; D is possibly TRBD1 (6 bases). V was cut by 1 base and J by 4 bases, with 11 bases left in between. The CDR3 sequence is 15 residues long. Germline CDR1 is SGHVS and CDR2 is FNYEAQ.

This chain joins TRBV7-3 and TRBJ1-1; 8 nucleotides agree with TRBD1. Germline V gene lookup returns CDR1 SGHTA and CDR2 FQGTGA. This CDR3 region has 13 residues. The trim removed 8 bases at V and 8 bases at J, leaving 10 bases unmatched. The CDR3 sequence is CASAPGQGKEAFF. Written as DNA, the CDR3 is TGTGCCAGCGCACCCGGACAGGGCAAGGAAGCTTTCTTT. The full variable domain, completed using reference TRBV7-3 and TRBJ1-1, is GAGVSQTPSNKVTEKGKYVELRCDPISGHTALYWYRQSLGQGPEFLIYFQGTGAADDSGLPNDRFFAVRPEGSVSTLKIQRTERGDSAVYLCASAPGQGKEAFFGQGTRLTVV.

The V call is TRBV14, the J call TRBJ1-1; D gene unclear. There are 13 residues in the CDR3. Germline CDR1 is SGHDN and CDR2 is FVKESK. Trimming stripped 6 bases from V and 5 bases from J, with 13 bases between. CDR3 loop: CASRTLQSTEAFF. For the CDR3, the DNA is TGTGCCAGCAGGACCCTCCAGAGTACTGAAGCTTTCTTT.

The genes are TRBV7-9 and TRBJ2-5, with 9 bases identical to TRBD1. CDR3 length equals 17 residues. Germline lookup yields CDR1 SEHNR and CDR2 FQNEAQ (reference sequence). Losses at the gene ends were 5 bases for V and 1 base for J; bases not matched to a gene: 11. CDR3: CASSPATGGYSQETQYF. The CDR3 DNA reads TGTGCCAGCAGCCCAGCCACAGGGGGCTATTCCCAAGAGACCCAGTACTTC.

CDR3 nucleotides: TGTGCCAGCAGCCCTGAGCGGGGGGCCCTCACAGATACGCAGTATTTT. The encoded protein is CASSPERGALTDTQYF. The gene calls are TRBV6-5 and TRBJ2-3; 9 bases fit TRBD2. CDR1 is MNHEY and CDR2 is SVGAGI in the germline V gene. J was trimmed by 2 bases and V by 6 bases; bases with no gene match: 9. The CDR3 spans 16 residues.

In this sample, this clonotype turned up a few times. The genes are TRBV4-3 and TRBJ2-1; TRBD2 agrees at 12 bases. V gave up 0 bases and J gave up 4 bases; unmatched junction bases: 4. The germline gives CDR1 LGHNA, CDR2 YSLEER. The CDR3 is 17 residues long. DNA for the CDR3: TGCGCCAGCAGCCAAGATCTAGCGGGGGGGTATTACAATGAGCAGTTCTTC. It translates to CASSQDLAGGYYNEQFF.

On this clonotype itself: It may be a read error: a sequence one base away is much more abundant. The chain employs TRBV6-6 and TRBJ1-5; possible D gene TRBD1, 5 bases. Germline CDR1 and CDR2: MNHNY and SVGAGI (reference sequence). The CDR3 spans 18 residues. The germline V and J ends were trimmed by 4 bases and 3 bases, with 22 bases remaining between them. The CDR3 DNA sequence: TGTGCCAGCAGTTCGGGACCGAGGTGGGCCCTTTACAATCAGCCCCAGCATTTT. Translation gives CASSSGPRWALYNQPQHF.

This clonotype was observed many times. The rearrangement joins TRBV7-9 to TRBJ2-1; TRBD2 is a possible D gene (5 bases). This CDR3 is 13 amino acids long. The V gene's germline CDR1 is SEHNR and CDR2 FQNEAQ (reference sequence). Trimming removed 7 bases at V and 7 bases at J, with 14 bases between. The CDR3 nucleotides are TGTGCCAGCACCGAATTACTAGTTAATGAGCAGTTCTTC. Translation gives CASTELLVNEQFF.

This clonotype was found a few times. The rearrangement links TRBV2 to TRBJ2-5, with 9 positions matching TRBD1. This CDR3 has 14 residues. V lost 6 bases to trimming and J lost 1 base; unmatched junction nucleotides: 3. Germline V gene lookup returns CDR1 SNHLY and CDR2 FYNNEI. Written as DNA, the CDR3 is TGTGCCAGCAGGACAGGGGGTTTCCAAGAGACCCAGTACTTC. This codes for CASRTGGFQETQYF.

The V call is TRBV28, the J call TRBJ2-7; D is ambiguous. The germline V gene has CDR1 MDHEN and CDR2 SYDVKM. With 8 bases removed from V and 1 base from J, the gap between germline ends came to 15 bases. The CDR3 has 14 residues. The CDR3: CASQKQTDSYEQYV. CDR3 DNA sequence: TGTGCCAGCCAAAAACAGACGGATTCCTACGAGCAGTACGTC.

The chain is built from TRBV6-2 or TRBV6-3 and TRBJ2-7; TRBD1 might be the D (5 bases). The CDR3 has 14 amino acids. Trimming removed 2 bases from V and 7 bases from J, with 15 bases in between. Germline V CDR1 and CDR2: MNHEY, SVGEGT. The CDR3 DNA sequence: TGTGCCAGCAGTTACACAGGTCCCTTTGGAGAGCAGTACTTC. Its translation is CASSYTGPFGEQYF.

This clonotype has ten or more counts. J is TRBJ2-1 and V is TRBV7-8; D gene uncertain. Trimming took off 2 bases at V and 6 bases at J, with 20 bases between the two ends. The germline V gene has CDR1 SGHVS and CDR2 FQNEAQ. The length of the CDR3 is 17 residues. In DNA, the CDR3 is TGTGCCAGCAGCTTATACCCGCCCCCCTCTAGAGTCAATGAGCAGTTCTTC. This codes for CASSLYPPPSRVNEQFF. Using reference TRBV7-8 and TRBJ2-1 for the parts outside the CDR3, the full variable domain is GAGVSQSPRYKVAKRGQDVALRCDPISGHVSLFWYQQALGQGPEFLTYFQNEAQLDKSGLPSDRFFAERPEGSVSTLKIQRTQQEDSAVYLCASSLYPPPSRVNEQFFGPGTRLTVL.

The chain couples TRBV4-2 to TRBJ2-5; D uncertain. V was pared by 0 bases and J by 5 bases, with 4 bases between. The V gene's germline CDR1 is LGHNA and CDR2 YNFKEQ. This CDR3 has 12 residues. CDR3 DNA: TGTGCCAGCAGCCAAGATTGGGAGACCCAGTACTTC. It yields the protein CASSQDWETQYF.

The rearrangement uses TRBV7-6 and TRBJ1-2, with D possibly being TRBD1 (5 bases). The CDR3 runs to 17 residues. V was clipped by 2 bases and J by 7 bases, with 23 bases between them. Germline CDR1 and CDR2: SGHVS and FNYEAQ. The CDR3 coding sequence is TGTGCCAGCAGCTTATCTACGGCGGGGGTCCCTCGATCTGGCTACACCTTC. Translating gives CASSLSTAGVPRSGYTF.

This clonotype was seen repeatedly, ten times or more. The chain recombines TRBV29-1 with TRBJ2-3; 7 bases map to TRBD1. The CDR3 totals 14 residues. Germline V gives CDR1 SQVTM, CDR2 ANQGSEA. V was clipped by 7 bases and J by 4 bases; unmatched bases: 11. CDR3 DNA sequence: TGCAGCGCGAAAGGGACAGCTTTTTCAGATACGCAGTATTTT. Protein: CSAKGTAFSDTQYF.

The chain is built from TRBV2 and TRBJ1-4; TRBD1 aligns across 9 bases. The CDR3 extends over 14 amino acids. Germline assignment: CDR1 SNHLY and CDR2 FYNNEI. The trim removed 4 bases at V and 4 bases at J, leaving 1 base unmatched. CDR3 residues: CASSGTGDNEKLFF. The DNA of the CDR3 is TGTGCCAGCAGTGGGACAGGGGATAATGAAAAACTGTTTTTT.

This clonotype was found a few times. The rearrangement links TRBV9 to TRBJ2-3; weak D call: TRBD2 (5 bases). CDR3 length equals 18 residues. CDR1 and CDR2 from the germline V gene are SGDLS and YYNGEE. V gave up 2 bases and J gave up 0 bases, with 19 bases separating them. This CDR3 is CASSVPGVVGVSTDTQYF. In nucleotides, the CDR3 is TGTGCCAGCAGCGTTCCGGGCGTAGTCGGGGTGAGCACAGATACGCAGTATTTT.

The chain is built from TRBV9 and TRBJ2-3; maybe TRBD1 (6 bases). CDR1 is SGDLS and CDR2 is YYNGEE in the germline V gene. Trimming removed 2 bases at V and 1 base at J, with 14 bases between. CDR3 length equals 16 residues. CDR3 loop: CASSVEDPGGTDTQYF. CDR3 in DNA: TGTGCCAGCAGCGTCGAAGACCCAGGGGGCACAGATACGCAGTATTTT.

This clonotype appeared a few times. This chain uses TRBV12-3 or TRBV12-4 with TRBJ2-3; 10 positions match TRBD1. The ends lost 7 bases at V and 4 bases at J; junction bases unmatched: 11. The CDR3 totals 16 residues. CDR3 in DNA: TGTGCCAGCACCATTCTCCGGGACAGGGGTGCAGATACGCAGTATTTT. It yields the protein CASTILRDRGADTQYF.

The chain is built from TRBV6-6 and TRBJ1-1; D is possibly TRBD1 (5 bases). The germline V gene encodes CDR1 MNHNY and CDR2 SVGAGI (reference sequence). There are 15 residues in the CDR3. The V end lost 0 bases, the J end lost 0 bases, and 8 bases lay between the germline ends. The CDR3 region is CASSYSAGMNTEAFF. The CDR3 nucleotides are TGTGCCAGCAGTTACTCGGCAGGGATGAACACTGAAGCTTTCTTT.

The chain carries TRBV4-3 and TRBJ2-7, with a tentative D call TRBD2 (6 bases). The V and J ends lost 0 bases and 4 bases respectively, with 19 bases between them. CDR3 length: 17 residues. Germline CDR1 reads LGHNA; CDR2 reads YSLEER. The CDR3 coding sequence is TGCGCCAGCAGCCAAGAGAGTCGTTCGGGGGATTGGTACGAGCAGTACTTC. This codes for CASSQESRSGDWYEQYF.

CDR3 amino acids: CASSLGDGYYEQYV. CDR3 nucleotides: TGTGCCAGCAGCTTAGGAGACGGTTACTACGAGCAGTACGTC. The rearrangement joins TRBV11-2 to TRBJ2-7; D is undetermined. Germline CDR1 reads SGHAT; CDR2 reads FQNNGV. This CDR3 has 14 amino acids. The V end lost 1 base, the J end lost 3 bases, and 10 bases lay between the germline ends.

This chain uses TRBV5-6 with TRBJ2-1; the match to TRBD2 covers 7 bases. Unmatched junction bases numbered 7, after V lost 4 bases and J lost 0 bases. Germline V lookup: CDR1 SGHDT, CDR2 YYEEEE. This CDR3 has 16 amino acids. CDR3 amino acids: CASSGVAGDSYNEQFF. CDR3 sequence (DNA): TGTGCCAGCAGCGGGGTGGCGGGGGACTCCTACAATGAGCAGTTCTTC.

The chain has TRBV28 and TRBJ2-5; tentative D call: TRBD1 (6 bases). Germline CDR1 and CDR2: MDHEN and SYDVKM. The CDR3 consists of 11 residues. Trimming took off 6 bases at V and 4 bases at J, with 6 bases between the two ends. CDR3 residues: CASRQGETQYF. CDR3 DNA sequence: TGTGCCAGCAGACAGGGAGAGACCCAGTACTTC.

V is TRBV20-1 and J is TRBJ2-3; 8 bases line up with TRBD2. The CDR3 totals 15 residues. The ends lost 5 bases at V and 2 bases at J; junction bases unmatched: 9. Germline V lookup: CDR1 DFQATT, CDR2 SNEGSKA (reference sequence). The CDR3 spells CSALIRGGHTDTQYF. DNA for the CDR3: TGCAGTGCTTTAATTCGGGGGGGCCACACAGATACGCAGTATTTT.